The 17 T cell receptor beta chains reported below all come from one sample, sequenced in a study of blood T cell repertoires in COVID-19. The repertoire was sequenced with immunoSEQ multiplex PCR; TCRdb's copy has only in-frame clones and lacks some. The sample has tens of thousands of clones, 91% seen once. Sequencing was done on a sample of peripheral blood. These receptors came from a human donor with active COVID-19. The donor label of this sample is uncertain.

The V gene is TRBV28, the J gene TRBJ2-5; 10 nucleotides line up with TRBD2. The CDR3 is 14 amino acids. J was trimmed by 4 bases and V by 7 bases; bases with no gene match: 6. Germline V CDR1 and CDR2: MDHEN, SYDVKM. The CDR3 loop is CASTSSGSRETQYF. In nucleotides, the CDR3 is TGTGCCAGCACATCTAGCGGGAGTCGAGAGACCCAGTACTTC.

The chain has TRBV7-2 and TRBJ1-5; the D is unclear. The germline V gene encodes CDR1 SGHTA and CDR2 FQGNSA. Trimming removed 4 bases from V and 9 bases from J, with 7 bases in between. The CDR3 extends over 11 amino acids. The CDR3 region is CASSSSGPQHF. The CDR3 DNA reads TGTGCCAGCAGCTCTTCGGGGCCCCAGCATTTT.

The gene calls are TRBV27 and TRBJ2-7, with D perhaps TRBD1 (5 bases). There are 13 residues in the CDR3. The V gene lost 5 bases and the J gene lost 3 bases, with 11 bases spanning the gap. Germline V gives CDR1 MNHEY, CDR2 SMNVEV (reference sequence). CDR3 region: CASSTRQYYEQYF. CDR3 nucleotides: TGTGCCAGCAGTACAAGACAGTACTACGAGCAGTACTTC.

The V and J genes are TRBV9 and TRBJ2-5, with 7 bases aligning to TRBD2. Germline CDR1 SGDLS, CDR2 YYNGEE. The CDR3 contains 15 residues. V trimming: 0 bases; J trimming: 5 bases; junction bases outside the gene matches: 7. The CDR3 loop reads CASSVASRRGETQYF. In nucleotides, the CDR3 is TGTGCCAGCAGCGTAGCTAGCAGGCGGGGGGAGACCCAGTACTTC.

This clone was observed once. The gene calls are TRBV10-3 and TRBJ1-6; D call uncertain. The V gene lost 11 bases and the J gene lost 5 bases, with 13 bases spanning the gap. Germline loops: CDR1 ENHRY, CDR2 SYGVKD. The CDR3 sequence is 13 residues long. CDR3 sequence: CALRGGDNSPLHF. Here the CDR3 DNA reads TGTGCCTTGCGTGGAGGTGATAATTCACCCCTCCACTTT.

This clone was recorded a few times. V usage is TRBV29-1 and J usage is TRBJ2-3; D gene unclear. This CDR3 is built from 13 residues. V lost 0 bases and J lost 2, with 6 bases in between. Germline lookup yields CDR1 SQVTM and CDR2 ANQGSEA. In DNA, the CDR3 is TGCAGCGTTGAAGACAGGAACACAGATACGCAGTATTTT. Translation: CSVEDRNTDTQYF.

The chain is built from TRBV10-2 and TRBJ2-1; 14 nucleotides align to TRBD2. From germline, CDR1 is WSHSY and CDR2 SAAADI. J lost 7 bases, V lost 7 bases, and 3 bases had no gene match. This CDR3 has 14 residues. CDR3 sequence (DNA): TGCGCCAGCACCGGGACTAGCGGGAGTAATGAGCAGTTCTTC. Its translation: CASTGTSGSNEQFF.

This sequence joins TRBV6-2 or TRBV6-3 and TRBJ1-2; the D is unclear. V was pared by 2 bases and J by 3 bases, with 4 bases between. Germline-derived CDR1 and CDR2 are MNHEY and SVGEGT. The CDR3 runs 12 residues. The CDR3 reads CASSYPDYGYTF. The CDR3 nucleotides are TGTGCCAGCAGTTACCCGGACTATGGCTACACCTTC.

The rearrangement links TRBV18 to TRBJ1-5; TRBD1 is a possible D gene (6 bases). Trimming stripped 6 bases from V and 5 bases from J, with 17 bases between. CDR3 length equals 15 residues. CDR1 and CDR2 (germline): KGHSH, LQKENI. The CDR3 reads CASSTGTPGDQPQHF. CDR3 bases: TGTGCCAGCTCGACAGGAACACCCGGCGATCAGCCCCAGCATTTT.

V is TRBV2 and J is TRBJ2-1; D may be TRBD2 (6 bases). CDR3 length equals 14 residues. In germline, CDR1 is SNHLY, CDR2 FYNNEI. The V and J ends lost 5 bases and 3 bases respectively, with 11 bases between them. In DNA form, the CDR3 reads TGTGCCAGCAGTCTAATGGGGGGCTACAATGAGCAGTTCTTC. It yields the protein CASSLMGGYNEQFF.

V is TRBV11-3 and J is TRBJ2-7; possible D gene TRBD1, 5 bases. Germline loops: CDR1 SGHNT, CDR2 YENEEA. Trimming removed 5 bases from V and 6 bases from J, with 17 bases in between. The CDR3 runs 14 residues. CDR3 loop: CASSRPPTALEQYF. The CDR3 DNA reads as TGTGCCAGCAGCCGACCTCCGACAGCTCTCGAGCAGTACTTC.

The DNA for the CDR3 is TGTGCCAGCAGCTCGCTGACTAGCGGGAGTCCCAGGAATGAGCAGTTCTTC. Protein: CASSSLTSGSPRNEQFF. V gene TRBV7-3 combines with J gene TRBJ2-1; 12 bases line up with TRBD2. CDR1 SGHTA and CDR2 FQGTGA come from the germline V gene. With V trimmed by 4 bases and J by 7 bases, 11 bases remained unmatched. The CDR3 has 17 residues.

The rearrangement joins TRBV10-2 to TRBJ2-2, with 9 bases fitting TRBD1. In germline, CDR1 is WSHSY, CDR2 SAAADI. The CDR3 has 16 amino acids. Trimming removed 8 bases from V and 4 bases from J; junction bases left unmatched: 11. As DNA, the CDR3 is TGCGCCAGCCAAAGCCGGACAGGGGCGTTCACCGGGGAGCTGTTTTTT. The encoded protein is CASQSRTGAFTGELFF.

The chain uses TRBV28 and TRBJ1-2; no clear D. V was pared by 3 bases and J by 4 bases, with 9 bases between. The germline gives CDR1 MDHEN, CDR2 SYDVKM. There are 13 residues in the CDR3. The CDR3 loop reads CASSFGPRYGYTF. CDR3 bases: TGTGCCAGCAGTTTCGGTCCGCGCTATGGCTACACCTTC.

The chain couples TRBV6-2 or TRBV6-3 to TRBJ1-1, with TRBD1 matching over 7 bases. The V segment lost 3 bases and the J segment 1 base; nucleotides outside the gene matches: 5. The CDR3 is made up of 15 amino acids. Germline V CDR1 and CDR2: MNHEY, SVGEGT. The CDR3 sequence: CASSYRWDRNTEAFF. For the CDR3, the DNA is TGTGCCAGCAGTTATCGTTGGGACAGGAACACTGAAGCTTTCTTT.

The sample holds a few counts of this clone. The CDR3 here is CASSQGGTGSPGNTIYF. The CDR3 DNA follows: TGTGCCAGCAGCCAAGGTGGGACAGGGAGCCCTGGAAACACCATATATTTT. The V call is TRBV3-1 (or the pseudogene TRBV3-2), the J call TRBJ1-3; 9 bases agree with TRBD1. Germline trimming cut 1 base from V and 2 bases from J; bases unmatched to any gene: 6. The germline V gene has CDR1 LGHDT and CDR2 YNNKEL (reference sequence). CDR3 size: 17 residues.

The chain uses TRBV4-1 and TRBJ2-1; 11 positions match TRBD2. The CDR3 is 15 residues long. With 2 bases clipped from V and 6 bases from J, the junction kept 3 bases outside the gene matches. From germline, CDR1 is MGHRA and CDR2 YSYEKL. The CDR3 nucleotides are TGCGCCAGCAGCCAATTGACTAGCGGGATCAATGAGCAGTTCTTC. This sequence encodes CASSQLTSGINEQFF.